This T cell receptor beta chain was sequenced for a study of technical replicates of blood from a few donors. TCRdb's copy holds only in-frame clones and misses some; the assay was immunoSEQ multiplex PCR. Of approximately 92,000 clones listed, around 95% are singletons. This clonotype was sampled from a human donor in good health. Sequenced sample: T cells isolated from PBMCs.

CDR3 coding DNA: TGCGCCAGCAGCCCACTTGGGGCTAGCGGTGTCAATGAGCAGTTCTTC. This codes for CASSPLGASGVNEQFF. This chain links TRBV4-1 with TRBJ2-1, with TRBD2 matching 7 bases. This CDR3 is built from 16 residues. Trimming cost V 4 bases and J 6 bases; bases outside gene matches: 12. CDR1 and CDR2 (germline): MGHRA, YSYEKL.